The clone carrying this T cell receptor (beta chain) was seen a handful of times. Trimming stripped 3 bases from V and 8 bases from J, with 13 bases between. Germline assignment: CDR1 MNHEY and CDR2 SMNVEV (reference sequence). The CDR3 contains 13 residues. This record belongs to a study of blood T cell repertoires in COVID-19. In the study overall: Both acute and convalescent COVID-19 samples were obtained from the United States, Italy and Spain. Sources were T cells, B-cell-depleted T cells, or PBMCs; the material itself was cDNA or gDNA.

As originally analysed: Reference gene primer amplification gave nucleated cell count estimates. The protocol was immunoSEQ multiplex PCR, while the TCRdb copy is restricted to in-frame clones and leaves out a portion. That table gives V, J and clone size, and the DNA gave D and trimming. Of about 88,000 clones in the sample, about 88% are singletons; the top ten hold just under 3%. V usage is TRBV27 and J usage is TRBJ1-2; D is unclear. This sequence was found in a woman aged 80 or over with acute or convalescent COVID-19. The sequenced sample was peripheral blood. The CDR3 region has the DNA TGTGCCAGCAGTTTCGGGATCAACGTCGGCTACACCTTC. As protein: CASSFGINVGYTF.